This T cell receptor beta chain emerged from a study of T cells after yellow fever vaccination. A remark on this clonotype: Antigen unknown.

The CDR3 runs 12 residues. V dropped 1 base and J dropped 12 bases, with 13 bases sitting between them. Germline values: CDR1 KGHSH, CDR2 LQKENI. Findings of the study overall: CD4 and CD8 compartments shared a small share of clonotypes.

The 5'RACE template-switching step produced TCR cDNA and added a universal primer site and UMIs. TCRdb re-derived calls from the 5' RACE reads in MiXCR, one entry per CDR3 protein. This table holds 550,000 to 750,000 distinct CDR3 sequences, less than 15% found once. This material consisted of PBMCs, taken on the day of the yellow fever booster vaccination. The rearrangement uses TRBV18 and TRBJ2-7; no clear D gene. This TCR came from a man aged 25-45 years who received the YFV17D yellow fever vaccine. The CDR3 spells CASSPRAERLYF. The DNA of the CDR3 is TGTGCCAGCTCACCACGGGCAGAGAGACTGTACTTC.